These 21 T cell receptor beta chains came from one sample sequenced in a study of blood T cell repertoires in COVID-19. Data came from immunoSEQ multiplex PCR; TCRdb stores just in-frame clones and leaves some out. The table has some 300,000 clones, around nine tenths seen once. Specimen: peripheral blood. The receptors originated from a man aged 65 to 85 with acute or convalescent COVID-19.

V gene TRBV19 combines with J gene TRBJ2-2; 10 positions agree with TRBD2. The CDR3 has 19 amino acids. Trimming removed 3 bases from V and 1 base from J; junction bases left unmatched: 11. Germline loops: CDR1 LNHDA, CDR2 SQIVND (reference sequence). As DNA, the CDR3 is TGTGCCAGTAGTATGGCACTAGCGGGACGCCACGGGAACACCGGGGAGCTGTTTTTT. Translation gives CASSMALAGRHGNTGELFF.

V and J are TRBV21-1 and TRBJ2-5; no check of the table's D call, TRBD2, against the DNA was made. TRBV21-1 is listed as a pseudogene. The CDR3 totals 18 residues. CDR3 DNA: TGTGCCAGCAGCAAAGAGGGAAGACTAGCGTTGATCACAGAGACCCAGTACTTC. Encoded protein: CASSKEGRLALITETQYF.

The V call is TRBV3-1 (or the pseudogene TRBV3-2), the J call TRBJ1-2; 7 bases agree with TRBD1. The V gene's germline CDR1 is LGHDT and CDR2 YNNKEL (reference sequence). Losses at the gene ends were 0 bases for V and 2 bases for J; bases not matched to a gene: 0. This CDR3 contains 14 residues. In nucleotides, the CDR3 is TGTGCCAGCAGCCAAGACAGGGGGAACTATGGCTACACCTTC. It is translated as CASSQDRGNYGYTF.

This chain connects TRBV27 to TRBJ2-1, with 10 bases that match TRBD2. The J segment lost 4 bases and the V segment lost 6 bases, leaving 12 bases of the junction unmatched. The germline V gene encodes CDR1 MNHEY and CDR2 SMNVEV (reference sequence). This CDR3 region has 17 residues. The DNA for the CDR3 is TGTGCCAGCAGCCTCCGACTAGCGGGTTCGGGGTACAATGAGCAGTTCTTC. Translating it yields CASSLRLAGSGYNEQFF.

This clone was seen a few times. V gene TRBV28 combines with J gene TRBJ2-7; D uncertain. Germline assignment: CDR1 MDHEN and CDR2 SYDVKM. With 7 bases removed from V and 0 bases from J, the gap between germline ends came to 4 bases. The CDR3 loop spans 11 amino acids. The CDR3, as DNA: TGTGCCAGCACCAACTCCTACGAGCAGTACTTC. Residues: CASTNSYEQYF.

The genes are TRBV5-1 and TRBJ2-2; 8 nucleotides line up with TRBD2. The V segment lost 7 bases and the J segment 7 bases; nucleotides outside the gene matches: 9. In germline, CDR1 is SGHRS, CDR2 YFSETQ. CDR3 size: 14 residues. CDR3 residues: CASALAGGHGELFF. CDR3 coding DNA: TGCGCCAGCGCACTGGCGGGAGGTCACGGGGAGCTGTTTTTT.

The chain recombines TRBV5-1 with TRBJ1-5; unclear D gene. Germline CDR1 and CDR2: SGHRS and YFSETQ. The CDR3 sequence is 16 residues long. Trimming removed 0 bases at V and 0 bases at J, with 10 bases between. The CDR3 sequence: CASSLEPGYSNQPQHF. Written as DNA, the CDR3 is TGCGCCAGCAGCTTGGAACCGGGTTATAGCAATCAGCCCCAGCATTTT.

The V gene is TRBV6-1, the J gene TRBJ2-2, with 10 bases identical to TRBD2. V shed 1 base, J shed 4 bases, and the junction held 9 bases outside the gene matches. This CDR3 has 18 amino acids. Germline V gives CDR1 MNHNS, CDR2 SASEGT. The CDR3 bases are TGTGCCAGCAGTGAAGGAGAGCAGCGGGGGGGCGTCACCGGGGAGCTGTTTTTT. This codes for CASSEGEQRGGVTGELFF.

CDR3 bases: TGCGCCAGCAGCTTGGTACAGGGGAGTGGCACTGAAGCTTTCTTT. This encodes CASSLVQGSGTEAFF. The V call is TRBV5-1, the J call TRBJ1-1; the match to TRBD1 covers 7 bases. Germline CDR1 is SGHRS and CDR2 is YFSETQ. V was pared by 0 bases and J by 4 bases, with 6 bases of the junction left unmatched. The CDR3 extends over 15 amino acids.

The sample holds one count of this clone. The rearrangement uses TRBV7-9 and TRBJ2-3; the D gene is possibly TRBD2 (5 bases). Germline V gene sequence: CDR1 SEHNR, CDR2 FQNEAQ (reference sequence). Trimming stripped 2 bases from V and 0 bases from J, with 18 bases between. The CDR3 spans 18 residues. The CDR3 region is CASSLSWGTSGSTDTQYF. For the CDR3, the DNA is TGTGCCAGCAGCTTATCCTGGGGTACCAGCGGCAGCACAGATACGCAGTATTTT.

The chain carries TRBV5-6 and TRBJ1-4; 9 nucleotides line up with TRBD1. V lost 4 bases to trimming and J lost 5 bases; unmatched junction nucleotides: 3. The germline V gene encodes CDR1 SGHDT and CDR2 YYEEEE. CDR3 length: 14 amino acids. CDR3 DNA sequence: TGTGCCAGCAGCCTACAGGGGGCAAATGAAAAACTGTTTTTT. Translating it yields CASSLQGANEKLFF. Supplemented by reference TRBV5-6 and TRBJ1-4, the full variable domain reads DAGVTQSPTHLIKTRGQQVTLRCSPKSGHDTVSWYQQALGQGPQFIFQYYEEEERQRGNFPDRFSGHQFPNYSSELNVNALLLGDSALYLCASSLQGANEKLFFGSGTQLSVL.

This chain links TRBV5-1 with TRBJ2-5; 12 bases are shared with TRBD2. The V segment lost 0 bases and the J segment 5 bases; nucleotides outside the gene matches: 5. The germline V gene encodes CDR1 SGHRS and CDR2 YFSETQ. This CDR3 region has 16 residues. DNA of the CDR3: TGCGCCAGCAGCTTGGGACTAGCGGGAGTGGCGGAGACCCAGTACTTC. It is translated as CASSLGLAGVAETQYF.

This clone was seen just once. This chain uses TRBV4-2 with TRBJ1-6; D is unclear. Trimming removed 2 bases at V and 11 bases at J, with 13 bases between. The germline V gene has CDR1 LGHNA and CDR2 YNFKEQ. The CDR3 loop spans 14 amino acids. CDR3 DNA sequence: TGTGCCAGCAGCCAAAGCCAGAGGGATACACCCCTCCACTTT. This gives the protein CASSQSQRDTPLHF.

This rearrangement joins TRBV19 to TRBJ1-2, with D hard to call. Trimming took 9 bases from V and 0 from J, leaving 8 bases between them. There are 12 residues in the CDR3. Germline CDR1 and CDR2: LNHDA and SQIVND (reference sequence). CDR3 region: CASAEANYGYTF. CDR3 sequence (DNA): TGTGCCAGCGCGGAGGCTAACTATGGCTACACCTTC.

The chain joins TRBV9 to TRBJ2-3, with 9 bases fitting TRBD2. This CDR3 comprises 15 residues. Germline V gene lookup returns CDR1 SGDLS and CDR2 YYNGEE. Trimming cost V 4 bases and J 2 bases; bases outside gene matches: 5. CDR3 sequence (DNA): TGTGCCAGCAGCTCGCAGCGGGGGGCCACAGATACGCAGTATTTT. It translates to CASSSQRGATDTQYF.

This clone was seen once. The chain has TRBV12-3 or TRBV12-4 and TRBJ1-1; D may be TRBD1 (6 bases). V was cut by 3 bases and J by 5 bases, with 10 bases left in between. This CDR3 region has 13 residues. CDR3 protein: CASSFTRGTEAFF. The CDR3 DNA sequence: TGTGCCAGCAGTTTTACCAGGGGAACTGAAGCTTTCTTT.

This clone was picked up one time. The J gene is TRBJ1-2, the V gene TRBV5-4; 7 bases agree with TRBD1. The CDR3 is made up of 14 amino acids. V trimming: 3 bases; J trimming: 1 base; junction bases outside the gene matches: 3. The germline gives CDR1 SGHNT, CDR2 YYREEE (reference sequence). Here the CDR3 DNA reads TGTGCCAGCAGCTCTTACAGGGGTAACTATGGCTACACCTTC. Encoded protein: CASSSYRGNYGYTF.

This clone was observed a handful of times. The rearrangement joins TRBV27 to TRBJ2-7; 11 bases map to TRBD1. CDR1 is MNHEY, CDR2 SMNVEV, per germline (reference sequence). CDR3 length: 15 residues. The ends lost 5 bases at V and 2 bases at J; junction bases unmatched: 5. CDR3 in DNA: TGTGCCAGCAGTAGAAAGGGACAGGGGGCCTACGAGCAGTACTTC. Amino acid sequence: CASSRKGQGAYEQYF.

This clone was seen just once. CDR3: CASRLAGGNTDTQYF. For the CDR3, the DNA is TGTGCCAGCAGACTAGCGGGGGGCAACACAGATACGCAGTATTTT. This chain connects TRBV13 to TRBJ2-3; the match to TRBD2 covers 12 bases. The CDR3 covers 15 residues. V was clipped by 6 bases and J by 2 bases; unmatched bases: 3. From germline, CDR1 is PRHDT and CDR2 FYEKMQ (reference sequence).

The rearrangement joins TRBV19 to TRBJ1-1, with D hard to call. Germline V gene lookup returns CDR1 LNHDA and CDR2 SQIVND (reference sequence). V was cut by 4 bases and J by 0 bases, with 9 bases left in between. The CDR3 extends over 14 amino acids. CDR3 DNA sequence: TGTGCCAGTAGTAAGTCCAGAATGAACACTGAAGCTTTCTTT. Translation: CASSKSRMNTEAFF.

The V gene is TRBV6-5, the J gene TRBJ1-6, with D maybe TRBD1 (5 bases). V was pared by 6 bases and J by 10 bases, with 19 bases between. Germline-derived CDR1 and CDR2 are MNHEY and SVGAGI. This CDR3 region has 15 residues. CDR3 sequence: CASRGGFWNGSPLHF. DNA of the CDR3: TGTGCCAGCAGGGGGGGGTTTTGGAATGGGTCACCCCTCCACTTT.